This TCR beta chain was obtained from a study of cytomegalovirus exposure and HLA in healthy donors. On the study more broadly: Ancestry clustering placed more than 80% of approximately 420 genotyped donors in the Caucasian-associated cluster.

General study findings and limits: Rare sequences made up most TCRs, while some public TCRs were found in many donors.

In the PCR, 60 Vbeta and 13 Jbeta primers were used. TCRdb keeps only in-frame clones here, not all; method: immunoSEQ multiplex PCR. The sample consists of just under 250,000 clones, roughly 80% of them appearing once. This clone turned up a few times. The antigen remains undetermined. Sequenced material: PBMCs. The clonotype originates from a woman between 35 and 50 years old in good health and CMV-seropositive.

The CDR3 sequence: CASSSTGVNTEAFF. Here the CDR3 DNA reads TGTGCCAGCAGTTCGACGGGGGTGAACACTGAAGCTTTCTTT. The rearrangement uses TRBV28 and TRBJ1-1, with a tentative D call TRBD1 (5 bases). Between the trimmed V and J ends, which lost 4 bases and 0 bases, there was a span of 9 bases. Germline values: CDR1 MDHEN, CDR2 SYDVKM. The CDR3 is made up of 14 amino acids. The full variable domain, in which reference TRBV28 and TRBJ1-1 provide the parts outside the CDR3, is DVKVTQSSRYLVKRTGEKVFLECVQDMDHENMFWYRQDPGLGLRLIYFSYDVKMKEKGDIPEGYSVSREKKERFSLILESASTNQTSMYLCASSSTGVNTEAFFGQGTRLTVV.